This T cell receptor beta chain was retrieved from a study of blood T cell repertoires in COVID-19. Study overall: The analysed material was cDNA or gDNA that came from T cells, B-cell-depleted T cells, or PBMCs.

V was clipped by 7 bases and J by 1 base; unmatched bases: 12. The CDR3 is made up of 17 amino acids. Per germline, CDR1 MDHEN and CDR2 SYDVKM. This table comes from immunoSEQ multiplex PCR, and its TCRdb copy is limited to in-frame clones, with some not included. The table lists about 200,000 clones, 85% of them singletons, with about 4.9% in the top ten. This clone occurred once. The sequenced sample consisted of peripheral blood. This TCR was recovered from an elderly woman with acute or convalescent COVID-19. V gene TRBV28 combines with J gene TRBJ2-2; 7 bases map to TRBD1. In DNA, the CDR3 is TGTGCCAGCACTAGGACAGGCCAAGTGAGGAACACCGGGGAGCTGTTTTTT. It is translated as CASTRTGQVRNTGELFF.